These 15 T cell receptor beta chains were all obtained from the same sample, sequenced in a study of T cells in Graves' hyperthyroidism and ophthalmopathy. It was RNA transcripts that yielded the amplified TCR beta CDR3 regions. First-round RT-PCR with HTBI primers amplified the TCR CDR3 region. TCRdb re-derived calls from the multiplex PCR reads in MiXCR, one entry per CDR3 protein. Among 600,000 to 650,000 distinct CDR3 sequences, 15% to 20% were seen once, and the ten largest hold around 4%. The sample comprised blood. The receptor set was obtained from a woman in her 30s with Graves' hyperthyroidism.

In this sample, this clonotype turned up many times. The chain recombines TRBV28 with TRBJ2-3; weak D call: TRBD2 (6 bases). Germline V CDR1 and CDR2: MDHEN, SYDVKM. CDR3 length equals 18 residues. The V end lost 4 bases, the J end lost 3 bases, and 23 bases lay between the germline ends. CDR3 sequence reads: CASSWGETDEGSTDTQYF. Here the CDR3 DNA reads TGTGCCAGCAGTTGGGGGGAGACAGATGAGGGTTCTACAGATACGCAGTATTTT.

There are many counts of this clonotype. The V gene is TRBV7-9, the J gene TRBJ2-1; 9 bases are shared with TRBD2. In germline, CDR1 is SEHNR, CDR2 FQNEAQ (reference sequence). Trimming cost V 0 bases and J 9 bases; bases outside gene matches: 3. The CDR3 is made up of 14 amino acids. CDR3 sequence reads: CASSLAGTSFEQFF. CDR3 DNA sequence: TGTGCCAGCAGCTTAGCGGGGACTAGCTTTGAGCAGTTCTTC.

Only a few counts were recorded for this clonotype. The V gene is TRBV9, the J gene TRBJ1-6; D is unclear. Trimming removed 0 bases at V and 6 bases at J, with 10 bases between. The CDR3 consists of 15 residues. Germline lookup yields CDR1 SGDLS and CDR2 YYNGEE. CDR3 region: CASSVDLHANSPLHF. CDR3 DNA: TGTGCCAGCAGCGTAGATCTACACGCTAATTCACCCCTCCACTTT.

This sequence joins TRBV10-3 and TRBJ2-3; no firm D call. V was trimmed by 10 bases and J by 5 bases, leaving 10 bases between them. This CDR3 has 11 residues. The germline CDR1 and CDR2 sequences are ENHRY and SYGVKD. The CDR3 is CATAIGDTQYF. The CDR3 coding sequence is TGTGCCACTGCGATTGGAGATACGCAGTATTTT.

This chain uses TRBV20-1 with TRBJ2-1; 7 positions agree with TRBD2. From germline, CDR1 is DFQATT and CDR2 SNEGSKA (reference sequence). Trimming cost V 5 bases and J 3 bases; bases outside gene matches: 7. The CDR3 runs 14 residues. The CDR3 sequence is CSAPLAGDYNEQFF. As DNA, the CDR3 is TGCAGTGCTCCCCTGGCGGGAGACTACAATGAGCAGTTCTTC.

This clonotype has a count of ten or more. This chain connects TRBV30 to TRBJ2-2; D is unclear. Trimming left V 3 bases short and J 3 bases short, with 5 bases between. The CDR3 loop spans 12 amino acids. CDR1 and CDR2 from the germline V gene are GTSNPN and SVGIG (reference sequence). CDR3 sequence (DNA): TGTGCCTGGAGCAAATACACCGGGGAGCTGTTTTTT. Its translation is CAWSKYTGELFF.

In this sample, this clonotype turned up many times. V gene TRBV27 combines with J gene TRBJ2-5; 14 positions match TRBD2. V lost 4 bases and J lost 2; bases outside the gene matches: 9. Germline CDR1 and CDR2: MNHEY and SMNVEV (reference sequence). The CDR3 has 18 residues. Here the CDR3 reads CASSSRLAGGPEQETQYF. As DNA, the CDR3 is TGTGCCAGCAGTTCCCGACTAGCGGGAGGGCCGGAGCAAGAGACCCAGTACTTC.

This clonotype was seen many times. The CDR3 DNA follows: TGCGCCAGCAGCTTCTACGACAGCAACACTGAAGCTTTCTTT. This sequence encodes CASSFYDSNTEAFF. The V call is TRBV5-1, the J call TRBJ1-1; D might be TRBD1 (5 bases). V was trimmed by 2 bases and J by 2 bases, leaving 10 bases between them. CDR1 and CDR2 from the germline V gene are SGHRS and YFSETQ. This CDR3 contains 14 residues.

This clonotype has only a few counts. The V and J genes are TRBV5-1 and TRBJ2-7, with 8 nucleotides matching TRBD2. The CDR3 runs to 17 residues. Germline CDR1 and CDR2: SGHRS and YFSETQ. With 5 bases clipped from V and 1 base from J, the junction kept 14 bases outside the gene matches. CDR3 sequence: CASSLYSGMGSSYEQYF. Written as DNA, the CDR3 is TGCGCCAGCAGTTTGTATAGCGGGATGGGGTCTTCCTACGAGCAGTACTTC.

There are a few counts of this clonotype. J is TRBJ2-3 and V is TRBV12-3 or TRBV12-4; 8 nucleotides agree with TRBD2. This CDR3 has 13 residues. The V gene end was trimmed by 8 bases and the J gene end by 2 bases; junction bases not matched to a gene: 3. The CDR3 DNA reads as TGTGCCAGCTGGCGGGAGGACACAGATACGCAGTATTTT. Translating gives CASWREDTDTQYF.

This clonotype has only a few counts. The chain couples TRBV20-1 to TRBJ1-5, with D unclear. Trimming cost V 0 bases and J 0 bases, with 9 bases left between them. Germline V gives CDR1 DFQATT, CDR2 SNEGSKA (reference sequence). The CDR3 extends over 15 amino acids. CDR3 region: CSARDTDYSNQPQHF. The CDR3 DNA follows: TGCAGTGCTAGAGATACAGATTATAGCAATCAGCCCCAGCATTTT.

This clonotype came up many times. The V call is TRBV6-2 or TRBV6-3, the J call TRBJ2-7; TRBD1 aligns across 9 bases. V was pared by 5 bases and J by 3 bases, with 8 bases of the junction left unmatched. Looked up from germline, CDR1 is MNHEY and CDR2 is SVGEGT. This CDR3 is built from 15 residues. CDR3 coding DNA: TGTGCCAGCAGTCCCCTCCCGGGACAGGGCTACGAGCAGTACTTC. As protein: CASSPLPGQGYEQYF.

This clonotype was counted at least ten times. This chain links TRBV7-9 with TRBJ2-5; 9 bases fit TRBD1. CDR1 and CDR2 (germline): SEHNR, FQNEAQ (reference sequence). The CDR3 is made up of 18 amino acids. The junction had 9 bases not matched to a gene; V was cut back by 0 bases and J by 1 base. CDR3 amino acids: CASSLAMGGTGPQETQYF. In DNA form, the CDR3 reads TGTGCCAGCAGCTTAGCAATGGGCGGGACAGGGCCCCAAGAGACCCAGTACTTC. Together with reference TRBV7-9 and TRBJ2-5, the CDR3 gives the full variable domain: DTGVSQNPRHKITKRGQNVTFRCDPISEHNRLYWYRQTLGQGPEFLTYFQNEAQLEKSRLLSDRFSAERPKGSFSTLEIQRTEQGDSAMYLCASSLAMGGTGPQETQYFGPGTRLLVL.

CDR3 in DNA: TGTGCCAGCAGTTTTAGCGGGGAGATTCAGTACTTC. Its protein product is CASSFSGEIQYF. The chain combines TRBV28 with TRBJ2-4; 8 bases are a match to TRBD2. In germline, CDR1 is MDHEN, CDR2 SYDVKM. The CDR3 runs to 12 residues. Germline trimming cut 3 bases from V and 10 bases from J; bases unmatched to any gene: 2.

V gene TRBV4-1 combines with J gene TRBJ1-1, with D tentatively TRBD1 (5 bases). The CDR3 covers 15 residues. Trimming stripped 2 bases from V and 4 bases from J, with 14 bases between. Germline V lookup: CDR1 MGHRA, CDR2 YSYEKL. The CDR3 DNA reads as TGCGCCAGCAGCCAATGGGGGATGGGAGTCACTGAAGCTTTCTTT. Translated, it gives CASSQWGMGVTEAFF.